Below are 18 T cell receptor beta chains sequenced from a single sample in a study of blood T cell repertoires in COVID-19. The data were produced by immunoSEQ multiplex PCR, yet TCRdb's version contains in-frame clones alone and is incomplete. Found here are under 150,000 clones, 75% to 90% of them singletons; the top ten hold roughly 5%. Source material: peripheral blood. The receptors derive from a woman in her sixties with COVID-19, enrolled during active disease.

CDR3 nucleotides: TGTGCCAGCAGCCAAGGGAGCGATAACTATGGCTACACCTTC. Translation gives CASSQGSDNYGYTF. This rearrangement joins TRBV3-1 (or the pseudogene TRBV3-2) to TRBJ1-2; D call uncertain. The V end was cut by 1 base, the J end by 1 base, with 7 bases between. Germline values: CDR1 LGHDT, CDR2 YNNKEL (reference sequence). The CDR3 runs 14 residues.

This clone was observed a handful of times. The chain is built from TRBV18 and TRBJ1-1; maybe TRBD1 (5 bases). The CDR3 length is 15 residues. Germline CDR1 and CDR2: KGHSH and LQKENI. V was pared by 3 bases and J by 6 bases, with 17 bases between. The CDR3 reads CASSPGSRDFPEAFF. For the CDR3, the DNA is TGTGCCAGCTCACCGGGATCGCGGGACTTTCCTGAAGCTTTCTTT.

The chain has TRBV28 and TRBJ1-6; no clear D. Germline CDR1 and CDR2: MDHEN and SYDVKM. The CDR3 is 13 residues long. Trimming removed 6 bases at V and 5 bases at J, with 8 bases between. The CDR3 is CASSPANNSPLHF. CDR3 in DNA: TGTGCCAGCAGCCCCGCTAATAATTCACCCCTCCACTTT.

There are a few counts of this clone. In nucleotides, the CDR3 is TGTGCCAGCAGCTTGGGACAGGGGGCTTTTGGCTACACCTTC. Translating it yields CASSLGQGAFGYTF. The gene calls are TRBV7-2 and TRBJ1-2; 12 bases map to TRBD1. Per germline, CDR1 SGHTA and CDR2 FQGNSA. There are 14 residues in the CDR3. V shed 3 bases, J shed 7 bases, and the junction held 3 bases outside the gene matches.

V is TRBV7-9 and J is TRBJ1-2, with 7 bases aligning to TRBD1. CDR1 and CDR2 from the germline V gene are SEHNR and FQNEAQ (reference sequence). The V and J ends lost 5 bases and 2 bases, in that order; junction bases with no gene match: 11. The CDR3 is made up of 16 amino acids. CDR3 DNA: TGTGCCAGCAGCCAAGGGGGCACTGAGTCCAACTATGGCTACACCTTC. It is translated as CASSQGGTESNYGYTF.

The chain uses TRBV6-2 or TRBV6-3 and TRBJ1-6; TRBD1 matches at 7 bases. The germline gives CDR1 MNHEY, CDR2 SVGEGT. With V trimmed by 6 bases and J by 0 bases, 14 bases remained unmatched. The CDR3 sequence is 19 residues long. Here the CDR3 DNA reads TGTGCCAGCAGCCCTAAAGGGGGCCGGTGGAGCTCCTATAATTCACCCCTCCACTTT. Translated: CASSPKGGRWSSYNSPLHF.

The chain is built from TRBV13 and TRBJ2-7; TRBD1 aligns across 7 bases. Germline V gene sequence: CDR1 PRHDT, CDR2 FYEKMQ (reference sequence). With V trimmed by 5 bases and J by 3 bases, 7 bases remained unmatched. This CDR3 comprises 14 residues. CDR3 region: CASSRTGVRYEQYF. The DNA of the CDR3 is TGTGCCAGCAGCAGAACAGGGGTACGCTACGAGCAGTACTTC.

J is TRBJ2-3 and V is TRBV4-2, with 7 positions matching TRBD2. Germline loops: CDR1 LGHNA, CDR2 YNFKEQ. The CDR3 runs 14 residues. Trimming removed 3 bases from V and 5 bases from J; junction bases left unmatched: 5. The CDR3 DNA reads as TGTGCCAGCAGCCACACTAGCGACAGAGATACGCAGTATTTT. Its protein product is CASSHTSDRDTQYF.

The genes are TRBV28 and TRBJ2-1, with 8 nucleotides matching TRBD1. The CDR3 totals 14 residues. Germline V CDR1 and CDR2: MDHEN, SYDVKM. The V and J ends lost 9 bases and 4 bases, in that order; junction bases with no gene match: 8. The CDR3 DNA follows: TGTGCCAGTTATACAGGGGGGAATTACAATGAGCAGTTCTTC. Residues: CASYTGGNYNEQFF. The full variable domain, in which reference TRBV28 and TRBJ2-1 provide the parts outside the CDR3, is DVKVTQSSRYLVKRTGEKVFLECVQDMDHENMFWYRQDPGLGLRLIYFSYDVKMKEKGDIPEGYSVSREKKERFSLILESASTNQTSMYLCASYTGGNYNEQFFGPGTRLTVL.

This rearrangement joins TRBV3-1 (or the pseudogene TRBV3-2) to TRBJ2-6; D is uncertain. V dropped 6 bases and J dropped 0 bases, with 9 bases sitting between them. Germline values: CDR1 LGHDT, CDR2 YNNKEL (reference sequence). The CDR3 runs 15 residues. The CDR3 reads CASSQMASGANVLTF. DNA of the CDR3: TGTGCCAGCAGTCAGATGGCCTCTGGGGCCAACGTCCTGACTTTC.

The rearrangement uses TRBV19 and TRBJ1-5, with TRBD1 matching 7 bases. This CDR3 contains 15 residues. Germline assignment: CDR1 LNHDA and CDR2 SQIVND (reference sequence). V shed 7 bases and J 2 bases; nucleotides not matched to a gene: 8. In DNA form, the CDR3 reads TGTGCCAGTACCTTCAGACAGGGAGGCAATCAGCCCCAGCATTTT. Its translation: CASTFRQGGNQPQHF.

The chain uses TRBV30 and TRBJ2-2, with a tentative D call TRBD2 (5 bases). Trimming shortened V by 2 bases and J by 4 bases, and 17 bases separated the two germline ends. Germline V lookup: CDR1 GTSNPN, CDR2 SVGIG (reference sequence). This CDR3 is built from 16 residues. In DNA, the CDR3 is TGTGCCTGGAGTTCGAAATGGTCCCGGGGCACCGGGGAGCTGTTTTTT. Translation gives CAWSSKWSRGTGELFF.

The V call is TRBV6-4, the J call TRBJ2-3; 11 bases line up with TRBD2. Germline V gene lookup returns CDR1 MRHNA and CDR2 SNTAGT. Unmatched junction bases numbered 10, after V lost 8 bases and J lost 0 bases. The CDR3 totals 17 residues. CDR3 bases: TGTGCCAGCCTATTCCTCGGACTAGCGGGCAGCACAGATACGCAGTATTTT. This sequence encodes CASLFLGLAGSTDTQYF.

Only one count was recorded for this clone. V is TRBV19 and J is TRBJ2-3; TRBD1 matches at 10 bases. The trim removed 5 bases at V and 2 bases at J, leaving 7 bases unmatched. CDR3 size: 16 residues. Germline V gene data show CDR1 as LNHDA and CDR2 as SQIVND (reference sequence). CDR3 nucleotides: TGTGCCAGTAGTCCCCGGGACAGGGGTTTCACAGATACGCAGTATTTT. It is translated as CASSPRDRGFTDTQYF.

The V gene is TRBV30, the J gene TRBJ1-1; 9 positions agree with TRBD1. The CDR3 runs 12 residues. Trimming removed 5 bases from V and 5 bases from J; junction bases left unmatched: 3. Germline lookup yields CDR1 GTSNPN and CDR2 SVGIG (reference sequence). CDR3 amino acids: CAWETGGTEAFF. The CDR3 DNA reads TGTGCCTGGGAGACAGGGGGTACTGAAGCTTTCTTT.

This clone was counted once. The CDR3 is CASSIQGANTEAFF. CDR3 sequence (DNA): TGTGCCAGTAGTATACAGGGGGCCAACACTGAAGCTTTCTTT. The chain couples TRBV19 to TRBJ1-1; 8 bases fit TRBD1. The trim removed 2 bases at V and 2 bases at J, leaving 1 base unmatched. CDR1 is LNHDA, CDR2 SQIVND, per germline (reference sequence). There are 14 residues in the CDR3.

The gene calls are TRBV4-1 and TRBJ2-1; TRBD2 aligns across 7 bases. This CDR3 spans 16 amino acids. After removal of 1 base from V and 4 bases from J, the junction contained 7 bases not matched to a gene. The V gene's germline CDR1 is MGHRA and CDR2 YSYEKL. The CDR3 loop is CASSQAWLADYNEQFF. The CDR3 nucleotides read TGCGCCAGCAGCCAAGCCTGGCTAGCGGATTACAATGAGCAGTTCTTC.

The chain joins TRBV5-1 to TRBJ1-2; 10 bases fit TRBD1. From germline, CDR1 is SGHRS and CDR2 YFSETQ. This CDR3 spans 15 amino acids. V shed 0 bases and J 3 bases; nucleotides not matched to a gene: 2. The CDR3, as DNA: TGCGCCAGCAGCTTGGGGGACAGGGGACACTATGGCTACACCTTC. As protein: CASSLGDRGHYGYTF.